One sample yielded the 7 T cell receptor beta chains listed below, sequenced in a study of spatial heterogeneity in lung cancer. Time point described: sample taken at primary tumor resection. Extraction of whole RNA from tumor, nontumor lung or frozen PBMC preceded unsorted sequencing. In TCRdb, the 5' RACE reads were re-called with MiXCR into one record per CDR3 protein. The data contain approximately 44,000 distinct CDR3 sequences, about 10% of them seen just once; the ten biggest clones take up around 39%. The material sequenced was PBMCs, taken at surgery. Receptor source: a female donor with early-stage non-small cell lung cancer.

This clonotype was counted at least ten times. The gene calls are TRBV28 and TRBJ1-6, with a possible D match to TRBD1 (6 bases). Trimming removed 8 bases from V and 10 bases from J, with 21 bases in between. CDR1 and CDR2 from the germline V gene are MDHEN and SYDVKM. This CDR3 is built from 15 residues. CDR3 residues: CASLPTPGGISPLHF. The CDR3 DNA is TGTGCCAGCCTCCCCACCCCCGGGGGCATCTCACCCCTCCACTTT.

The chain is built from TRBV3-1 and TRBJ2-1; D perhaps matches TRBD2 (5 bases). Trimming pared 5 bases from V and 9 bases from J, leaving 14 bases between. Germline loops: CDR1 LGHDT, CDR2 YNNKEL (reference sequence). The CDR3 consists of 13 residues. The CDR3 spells CASSAMAGSEQFF. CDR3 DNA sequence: TGTGCCAGCAGCGCAATGGCGGGTAGTGAGCAGTTCTTC.

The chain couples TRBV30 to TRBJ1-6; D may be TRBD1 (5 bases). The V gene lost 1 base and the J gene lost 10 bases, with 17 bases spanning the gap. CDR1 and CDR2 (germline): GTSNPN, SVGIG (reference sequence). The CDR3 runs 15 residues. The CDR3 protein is CAWSGTLTGGSPLHF. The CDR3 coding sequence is TGTGCCTGGAGTGGAACGTTAACAGGAGGATCACCCCTCCACTTT.

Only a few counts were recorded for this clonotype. This CDR3 reads CASSPEDRAKAFF. Written as DNA, the CDR3 is TGCGCCAGCAGCCCCGAGGACAGGGCTAAAGCTTTCTTT. This chain joins TRBV5-1 and TRBJ1-1, with TRBD1 identical over 8 bases. CDR1 and CDR2 (germline): SGHRS, YFSETQ. V shed 4 bases and J 9 bases; nucleotides not matched to a gene: 8. This CDR3 is built from 13 residues. Looking up the rest from reference TRBV5-1 and TRBJ1-1 gives the full variable domain: KAGVTQTPRYLIKTRGQQVTLSCSPISGHRSVSWYQQTPGQGLQFLFEYFSETQRNKGNFPGRFSGRQFSNSRSEMNVSTLELGDSALYLCASSPEDRAKAFFGQGTRLTVV.

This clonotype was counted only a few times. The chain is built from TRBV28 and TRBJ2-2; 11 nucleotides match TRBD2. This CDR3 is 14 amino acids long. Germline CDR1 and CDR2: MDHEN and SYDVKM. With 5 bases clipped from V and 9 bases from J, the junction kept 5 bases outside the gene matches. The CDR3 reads CASSISGGARELFF. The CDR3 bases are TGTGCCAGCAGTATTAGCGGGGGGGCCCGGGAGCTGTTTTTT.

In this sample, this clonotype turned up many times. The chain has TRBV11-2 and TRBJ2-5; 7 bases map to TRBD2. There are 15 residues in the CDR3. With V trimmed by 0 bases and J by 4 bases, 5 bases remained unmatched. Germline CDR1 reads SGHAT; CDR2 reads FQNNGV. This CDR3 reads CASSLDSPGGETQYF. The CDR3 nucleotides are TGTGCCAGCAGCTTAGATTCGCCGGGAGGAGAGACCCAGTACTTC.

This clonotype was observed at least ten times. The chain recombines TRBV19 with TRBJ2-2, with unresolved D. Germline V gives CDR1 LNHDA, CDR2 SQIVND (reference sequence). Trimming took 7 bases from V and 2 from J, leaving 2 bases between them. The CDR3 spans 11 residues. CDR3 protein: CASTNTGELFF. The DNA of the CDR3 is TGTGCCAGTACCAACACCGGGGAGCTGTTTTTT.